This T cell receptor beta chain was identified during a study of T cells in Graves' hyperthyroidism and ophthalmopathy. This clonotype was observed a few times. Its antigen remains unidentified. Template material for amplifying TCR beta CDR3 regions consisted of RNA transcripts. HTBI primers were the set used in a first-round RT-PCR of the TCR CDR3. Each CDR3 protein gets one entry after TCRdb re-called the multiplex PCR reads with MiXCR. The sample carries roughly 500,000 distinct CDR3 sequences, approximately 25% recorded once. In germline, CDR1 is LGHNT, CDR2 FRNRAP. With 4 bases removed from V and 0 bases from J, the gap between germline ends came to 16 bases. The CDR3 consists of 16 residues. Whole-study results and caveats: A model built on 13 V-J features separated ophthalmopathy from stable hyperthyroidism.

The study excluded patients with uncontrolled infection, other autoimmune disease, pregnancy or lactation. This sequence joins TRBV12-5 and TRBJ2-7; D possibly uses TRBD1 or TRBD2 (5 bases each). The sequence came from a woman aged 30 to 39 with Graves' ophthalmopathy. Sequencing was performed on blood. The DNA for the CDR3 is TGTGCTAGTGGTTCGCCACGGGACGGGCCCTCCTACGAGCAGTACTTC. Its protein is CASGSPRDGPSYEQYF.